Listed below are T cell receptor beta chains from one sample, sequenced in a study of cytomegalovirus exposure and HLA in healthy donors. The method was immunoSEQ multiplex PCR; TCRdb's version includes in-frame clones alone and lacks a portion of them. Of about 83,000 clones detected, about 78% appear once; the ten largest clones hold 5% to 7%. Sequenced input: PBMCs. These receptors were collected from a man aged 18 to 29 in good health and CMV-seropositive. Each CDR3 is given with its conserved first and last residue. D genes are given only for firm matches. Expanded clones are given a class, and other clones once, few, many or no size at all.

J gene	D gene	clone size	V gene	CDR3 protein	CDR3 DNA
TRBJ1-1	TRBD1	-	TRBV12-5	CASGLEQGITEAFF	TGTGCTAGTGGTTTGGAACAGGGGATAACCGAAGCTTTCTTT
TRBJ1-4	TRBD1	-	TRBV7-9	CASSVGTGTGNEKLFF	TGTGCCAGCAGCGTAGGGACCGGGACAGGGAATGAAAAACTGTTTTTT
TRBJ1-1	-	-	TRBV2	CASSETLRASGAFF	TGTGCCAGCAGTGAAACCCTCCGAGCCTCAGGGGCTTTCTTT
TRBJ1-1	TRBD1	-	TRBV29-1	CSAVDRGNTEAFF	TGCAGCGCCGTGGACAGGGGAAACACTGAAGCTTTCTTT
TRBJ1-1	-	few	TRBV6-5	CASRKDQGWNTEAFF	TGTGCCAGCAGGAAGGACCAGGGTTGGAACACTGAAGCTTTCTTT
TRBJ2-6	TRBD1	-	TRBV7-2	CASSLGQGFIAGANVLTF	TGTGCCAGCAGCTTAGGACAGGGGTTCATTGCTGGGGCCAACGTCCTGACTTTC
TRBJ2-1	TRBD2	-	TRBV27	CARPLDRLAGGPSSYNEQFF	TGTGCCAGGCCCCTGGATCGTTTAGCGGGAGGGCCGAGCTCCTACAATGAGCAGTTCTTC
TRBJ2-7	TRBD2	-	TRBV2	CASSPQGGPLEQYF	TGTGCCAGCAGTCCCCAGGGAGGGCCCCTCGAGCAGTACTTC
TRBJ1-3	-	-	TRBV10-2	CATLEGPFSGNTIYF	TGCGCCACCTTGGAGGGGCCGTTCTCTGGAAACACCATATATTTT
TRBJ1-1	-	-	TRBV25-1	CASSKQNLNTEAFF	TGTGCCAGCAGTAAACAGAATTTGAACACTGAAGCTTTCTTT
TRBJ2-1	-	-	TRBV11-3	CASSPPASAEQFF	TGTGCCAGCAGCCCCCCCGCGAGCGCTGAGCAGTTCTTC
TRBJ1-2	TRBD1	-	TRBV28	CAIRLQGNGYTF	TGTGCCATCCGTTTACAGGGGAATGGCTACACCTTC
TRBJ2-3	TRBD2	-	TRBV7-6	CASSLTGTRPPDTQYF	TGTGCCAGCAGCCTGACCGGGACTAGGCCTCCAGATACGCAGTATTTT
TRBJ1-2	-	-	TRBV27	CASSAPGDGYTF	TGTGCCAGCAGTGCGCCAGGGGATGGCTACACCTTC
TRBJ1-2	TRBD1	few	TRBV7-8	CASSHRDRDYGYTF	TGTGCCAGCAGCCACCGTGACAGGGACTATGGCTACACCTTC
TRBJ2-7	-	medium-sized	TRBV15	CATSLSGYEQYF	TGTGCCACCAGTCTGAGTGGCTACGAGCAGTACTTC
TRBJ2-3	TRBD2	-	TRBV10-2	CASSPTSGGSSSTQYF	TGCGCCAGCAGCCCGACTAGCGGGGGGTCCTCTAGCACGCAGTATTTT
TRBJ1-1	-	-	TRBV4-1	CASSQDEGHWDSGNTEAFF	TGCGCCAGCAGCCAAGATGAAGGGCATTGGGATAGCGGGAACACTGAAGCTTTCTTT
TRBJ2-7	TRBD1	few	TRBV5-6	CASSLGQGAYEQYF	TGTGCCAGCAGCTTAGGGCAGGGGGCTTACGAGCAGTACTTC
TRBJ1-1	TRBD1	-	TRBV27	CASTRTGLNTEAFF	TGTGCCAGCACACGGACAGGATTGAACACTGAAGCTTTCTTT
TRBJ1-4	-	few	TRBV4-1	CASSQEARERVVFF	TGCGCCAGCAGCCAAGAAGCACGGGAAAGAGTCGTGTTTTTT
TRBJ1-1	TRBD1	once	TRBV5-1	CASSSQGARNTEAFF	TGCGCCAGCAGCTCCCAGGGGGCCAGGAACACTGAAGCTTTCTTT
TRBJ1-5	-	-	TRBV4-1	CASSFNPKGRWDVQPQHF	TGCGCCAGCAGCTTCAACCCAAAGGGGAGGTGGGATGTTCAGCCCCAGCATTTT
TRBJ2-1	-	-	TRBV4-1	CASSQDGRSYNEQFF	TGCGCCAGCAGCCAAGACGGTCGCTCCTACAATGAGCAGTTCTTC
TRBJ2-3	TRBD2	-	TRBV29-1	CSQTTSGYTDTQYF	TGCAGCCAAACGACTAGCGGTTACACAGATACGCAGTATTTT
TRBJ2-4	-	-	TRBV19	CASRDTPLAKNIQYF	TGTGCCAGCCGGGACACCCCCCTAGCCAAAAACATTCAGTACTTC
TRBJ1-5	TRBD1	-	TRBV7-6	CASSPGGSGNQPQHF	TGTGCCAGCAGCCCAGGGGGTTCGGGCAATCAGCCCCAGCATTTT
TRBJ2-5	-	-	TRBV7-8	CASSLTGTLQETQYF	TGTGCCAGCAGCCTAACCGGGACTCTCCAAGAGACCCAGTACTTC
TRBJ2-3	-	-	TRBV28	CASTTSTADTQYF	TGTGCCAGCACGACTAGTACGGCAGATACGCAGTATTTT
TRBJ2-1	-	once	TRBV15	CATSRDNNEQFF	TGTGCCACCAGCAGAGACAACAATGAGCAGTTCTTC
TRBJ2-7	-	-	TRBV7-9	CASSPSLSYEQYF	TGTGCCAGCAGCCCCTCGCTATCCTACGAGCAGTACTTC
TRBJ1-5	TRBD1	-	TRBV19	CASSILPGQNSRRGNQPQHF	TGTGCCAGCAGCATCCTACCGGGACAGAATTCCCGCCGGGGTAATCAGCCCCAGCATTTT
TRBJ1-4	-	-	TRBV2	CASTNKGPPATNEKLFF	TGTGCCAGCACGAACAAGGGGCCGCCAGCAACTAATGAAAAACTGTTTTTT
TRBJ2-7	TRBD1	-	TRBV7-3	CASSPGQGSHEQYF	TGTGCCAGCAGCCCGGGACAGGGATCCCACGAGCAGTACTTC
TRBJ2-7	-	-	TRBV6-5	CASSYGRVVHEQYF	TGTGCCAGCAGTTACGGCAGGGTGGTCCACGAGCAGTACTTC
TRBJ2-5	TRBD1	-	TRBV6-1	CASSLGGWETQYF	TGTGCCAGCAGTCTAGGGGGCTGGGAGACCCAGTACTTC
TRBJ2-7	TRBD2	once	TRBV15	CATSRDGGTMRILYF	TGTGCCACCAGCAGAGATGGAGGGACTATGAGGATATTGTACTTC
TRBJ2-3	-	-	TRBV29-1	CSVEDLSDEAPTDTQYF	TGCAGCGTTGAAGATTTGTCCGACGAGGCCCCCACAGATACGCAGTATTTT